Shown below are 32 T cell receptor beta chains from a single sample sequenced in a study of shared clonotypes between healthy human individuals. Clones were read by immunoSEQ multiplex PCR, and TCRdb kept only the in-frame ones, dropping some. The repertoire includes roughly 1,600,000 clones, around 98.5% of them detected once, and 0.36% sits in the top ten. Specimen: naive CD4+ T cells sorted from blood. Subset of the sample: CD45RA+ positively selected. These receptors originate from a man aged 30 to 45 in good health.

V is TRBV7-2 and J is TRBJ2-3, with 7 bases fitting TRBD1. The trim removed 0 bases at V and 0 bases at J, leaving 3 bases unmatched. The CDR3 contains 16 residues. The V gene's germline CDR1 is SGHTA and CDR2 FQGNSA. CDR3 in DNA: TGTGCCAGCAGCTTAGCGGGGACAGTCAGCACAGATACGCAGTATTTT. Translating gives CASSLAGTVSTDTQYF.

The chain recombines TRBV5-5 with TRBJ2-2, with 12 nucleotides matching TRBD2. The CDR3 has 19 residues. Losses at the gene ends were 4 bases for V and 4 bases for J; bases not matched to a gene: 14. Germline CDR1 SGHKS, CDR2 YYEKEE (reference sequence). The CDR3 reads CASSTTTSGSLSVTGELFF. In DNA form, the CDR3 reads TGTGCCAGCAGCACAACGACTAGCGGGAGTCTTAGTGTCACCGGGGAGCTGTTTTTT.

The chain uses TRBV15 and TRBJ1-2; D might be TRBD1 (5 bases). Germline lookup yields CDR1 LNHNV and CDR2 YYDKDF (reference sequence). Between the trimmed V and J ends, which lost 3 bases and 8 bases, there was a span of 19 bases. The CDR3 spans 15 residues. CDR3 sequence (DNA): TGTGCCACCAGCAGCCGCACAGGCGCCCTTGGGGGCTACACCTTC. Translation: CATSSRTGALGGYTF. The variable domain in full, completed from reference TRBV15 and TRBJ1-2, reads DAMVIQNPRYQVTQFGKPVTLSCSQTLNHNVMYWYQQKSSQAPKLLFHYYDKDFNNEADTPDNFQSRRPNTSFCFLDIRSPGLGDTAMYLCATSSRTGALGGYTFGSGTRLTVV.

J is TRBJ2-3 and V is TRBV15, with D uncertain. Trimming left V 3 bases short and J 2 bases short, with 18 bases between. This CDR3 region has 17 residues. Germline CDR1 and CDR2: LNHNV and YYDKDF (reference sequence). The CDR3 DNA is TGTGCCACCAGCAGGAAATATCGCGCGCAATTCACAGATACGCAGTATTTT. Encoded protein: CATSRKYRAQFTDTQYF.

The V call is TRBV5-1, the J call TRBJ2-7, with TRBD1 matching 7 bases. The V gene's germline CDR1 is SGHRS and CDR2 YFSETQ. This CDR3 is 16 amino acids long. With 0 bases clipped from V and 2 bases from J, the junction kept 8 bases outside the gene matches. The CDR3 loop reads CASSLDPQGIAYEQYF. The CDR3 DNA reads TGCGCCAGCAGCTTGGACCCACAGGGGATCGCCTACGAGCAGTACTTC.

This chain uses TRBV29-1 with TRBJ1-1; D ambiguous. From germline, CDR1 is SQVTM and CDR2 ANQGSEA. The CDR3 has 13 amino acids. Between the trimmed V and J ends, which lost 2 bases and 4 bases, there was a span of 11 bases. In DNA, the CDR3 is TGCAGCGTTGAAAGAGTTCTGAGCACTGAAGCTTTCTTT. It is translated as CSVERVLSTEAFF.

This clone was recorded once. Relative to the germline gene, one junction end is altered; a read error may explain this. V is TRBV7-7 and J is TRBJ2-7, with D possibly called TRBD1 or TRBD2 (5 bases each). Looked up from germline, CDR1 is SSHAT and CDR2 is FNYEAQ (reference sequence). CDR3 size: 13 residues. For the CDR3, the DNA is TGTGCTAGCAGCGCCGGGACGGTCTACGAGCAGTACTTC. It translates to CASSAGTVYEQYF.

V usage is TRBV18 and J usage is TRBJ1-2; D ambiguous. The germline V gene encodes CDR1 KGHSH and CDR2 LQKENI. CDR3 length: 14 amino acids. V lost 0 bases, J lost 4 bases, and 9 bases lay in between. CDR3 coding DNA: TGTGCCAGCTCACCACCTATAGGGAGCTATGGCTACACCTTC. Its translation is CASSPPIGSYGYTF.

The CDR3 region is CASSLIWGDYGYTF. CDR3 nucleotide sequence: TGTGCCAGCAGCTTGATTTGGGGAGACTATGGCTACACCTTC. The chain recombines TRBV5-5 with TRBJ1-2; D gene uncertain. V was trimmed by 1 base and J by 3 bases, leaving 10 bases between them. The CDR3 covers 14 residues. In germline, CDR1 is SGHKS, CDR2 YYEKEE (reference sequence).

The chain combines TRBV5-1 with TRBJ2-1, with 9 bases lining up with TRBD2. Losses at the gene ends were 0 bases for V and 0 bases for J; bases not matched to a gene: 7. There are 18 residues in the CDR3. Germline V CDR1 and CDR2: SGHRS, YFSETQ. The CDR3 region has the DNA TGCGCCAGCAGCTTGGATATGCTTAGCGGGAGCTCCTACAATGAGCAGTTCTTC. It translates to CASSLDMLSGSSYNEQFF.

The chain recombines TRBV9 with TRBJ2-7; TRBD2 matches at 10 bases. The V gene's germline CDR1 is SGDLS and CDR2 YYNGEE. The length of the CDR3 is 16 residues. Trimming cost V 4 bases and J 0 bases; bases outside gene matches: 7. Here the CDR3 reads CASSPATSGSSYEQYF. The CDR3 nucleotides are TGTGCCAGCAGCCCCGCGACTAGCGGGTCCTCCTACGAGCAGTACTTC.

This clone was recorded only once. The CDR3 nucleotides are TGTGCCAGCAGCCTCACCCGGGACAGGGAATCCTACGAGCAGTACTTC. Translated, it gives CASSLTRDRESYEQYF. V gene TRBV13 combines with J gene TRBJ2-7; 9 bases fit TRBD1. Germline V gene sequence: CDR1 PRHDT, CDR2 FYEKMQ (reference sequence). The CDR3 is 16 amino acids. The junction had 9 bases not matched to a gene; V was cut back by 5 bases and J by 1 base.

This chain uses TRBV4-3 with TRBJ1-1, with a possible D match to TRBD1 (5 bases). CDR1 LGHNA and CDR2 YSLEER come from the germline V gene. V lost 4 bases and J lost 0, with 9 bases in between. There are 14 residues in the CDR3. CDR3 sequence (DNA): TGCGCCAGCAGCCGGGGACGTTTGAACACTGAAGCTTTCTTT. It translates to CASSRGRLNTEAFF.

This clone showed up just once. The genes are TRBV7-9 and TRBJ2-1; D possibly corresponds to TRBD1 (5 bases). V lost 5 bases and J 5 bases, leaving 13 bases between the germline ends. The CDR3 extends over 14 amino acids. Looked up from germline, CDR1 is SEHNR and CDR2 is FQNEAQ (reference sequence). In nucleotides, the CDR3 is TGTGCCAGCAGCCCAAGGGGTAGAGACAATGAGCAGTTCTTC. Its translation: CASSPRGRDNEQFF. Filled out from reference TRBV7-9 and TRBJ2-1, the complete variable domain reads DTGVSQNPRHKITKRGQNVTFRCDPISEHNRLYWYRQTLGQGPEFLTYFQNEAQLEKSRLLSDRFSAERPKGSFSTLEIQRTEQGDSAMYLCASSPRGRDNEQFFGPGTRLTVL.

The chain uses TRBV7-2 and TRBJ2-7; D is possibly TRBD2 (5 bases). The CDR3 sequence is 12 residues long. The V gene's germline CDR1 is SGHTA and CDR2 FQGNSA. Trimming removed 5 bases from V and 6 bases from J, with 11 bases in between. The CDR3 coding sequence is TGTGCCAGCAGCAAGGACTCATTCGAGCAGTACTTC. Amino acids: CASSKDSFEQYF.

The V call is TRBV5-4, the J call TRBJ1-4; 9 nucleotides align to TRBD1. The germline CDR1 and CDR2 sequences are SGHNT and YYREEE (reference sequence). The CDR3 covers 15 residues. Unmatched junction bases numbered 6, after V lost 4 bases and J lost 5 bases. CDR3 nucleotide sequence: TGTGCCAGCAGCCCCGGGACAGGGTCAAATGAAAAACTGTTTTTT. It translates to CASSPGTGSNEKLFF.

This clone was seen a single time. V gene TRBV5-1 combines with J gene TRBJ1-2, with no clear D. The V end lost 2 bases, the J end lost 6 bases, and 17 bases lay between the germline ends. The CDR3 is 15 amino acids. Per germline, CDR1 SGHRS and CDR2 YFSETQ. The chain's CDR3 is CASSFQVPPEDGYTF. CDR3 DNA sequence: TGCGCCAGCAGCTTTCAGGTCCCTCCGGAGGATGGCTACACCTTC.

The genes are TRBV2 and TRBJ1-5; D possibly corresponds to TRBD1 (5 bases). V shed 0 bases and J shed 6 bases, with 12 bases lying between them. Germline CDR1 reads SNHLY; CDR2 reads FYNNEI. The CDR3 contains 15 residues. The CDR3 DNA reads as TGTGCCAGCAGTGAAGCGCTTAAGGGGCTTCAGCCCCAGCATTTT. Its protein product is CASSEALKGLQPQHF. The full variable domain, in which reference TRBV2 and TRBJ1-5 provide the parts outside the CDR3, is EPEVTQTPSHQVTQMGQEVILRCVPISNHLYFYWYRQILGQKVEFLVSFYNNEISEKSEIFDDQFSVERPDGSNFTLKIRSTKLEDSAMYFCASSEALKGLQPQHFGDGTRLSIL.

The CDR3 sequence is CASSLEGGRAEQFF. CDR3 sequence (DNA): TGTGCCAGCAGTTTAGAGGGTGGGAGGGCCGAGCAGTTCTTC. The J gene is TRBJ2-1, the V gene TRBV28; TRBD2 agrees at 7 bases. V lost 2 bases to trimming and J lost 10 bases; unmatched junction nucleotides: 8. This CDR3 is built from 14 residues. Germline V gives CDR1 MDHEN, CDR2 SYDVKM.

The chain employs TRBV6-5 and TRBJ1-4; D is unresolved. Trimming pared 8 bases from V and 5 bases from J, leaving 18 bases between. Germline V lookup: CDR1 MNHEY, CDR2 SVGAGI. The CDR3 runs to 15 residues. In DNA, the CDR3 is TGTGCCAGCCGACACTCGACCGGCGGGAATGAAAAACTGTTTTTT. Its translation is CASRHSTGGNEKLFF.

As to this clone: At one of its ends the junction is not consistent with the germline gene, which may arise from a read error. The chain links TRBV2 to TRBJ1-5; TRBD1 matches 7 bases. In germline, CDR1 is SNHLY, CDR2 FYNNEI. The CDR3 contains 14 residues. Here the CDR3 DNA reads TGTGCCAGCAATGAACAGGGGTACGGTCAGCCCCAGCATTTT. This codes for CASNEQGYGQPQHF.

The gene calls are TRBV29-1 and TRBJ2-7; 15 bases line up with TRBD2. From germline, CDR1 is SQVTM and CDR2 ANQGSEA. Unmatched junction bases numbered 6, after V lost 6 bases and J lost 3 bases. The CDR3 totals 15 residues. The CDR3, as DNA: TGCAGCGTCGGACTAGCGGGAGGGATCTTCTACGAGCAGTACTTC. It translates to CSVGLAGGIFYEQYF.

V usage is TRBV6-1 and J usage is TRBJ2-7, with TRBD1 as a possible D gene (5 bases). Trimming removed 5 bases at V and 0 bases at J, with 14 bases between. This CDR3 comprises 15 residues. Germline CDR1 MNHNS, CDR2 SASEGT. As DNA, the CDR3 is TGTGCCAGCAGTACCTCCACAGGAGTCTCCTACGAGCAGTACTTC. This encodes CASSTSTGVSYEQYF.

This chain uses TRBV6-5 with TRBJ2-3; D is undetermined. CDR1 is MNHEY, CDR2 SVGAGI, per germline. The CDR3 sequence is 16 residues long. V lost 4 bases and J lost 2, with 16 bases in between. The CDR3 sequence is CASSSKPGRITDTQYF. The CDR3 DNA follows: TGTGCCAGCAGTTCCAAACCGGGCCGCATCACAGATACGCAGTATTTT.

The rearrangement joins TRBV6-6 to TRBJ1-1, with no clear D. The CDR3 is 15 amino acids. Trimming shortened V by 0 bases and J by 0 bases, and 8 bases separated the two germline ends. Germline V gives CDR1 MNHNY, CDR2 SVGAGI (reference sequence). CDR3 in amino acids: CASSYSVGMNTEAFF. In DNA form, the CDR3 reads TGTGCCAGCAGTTACTCCGTTGGGATGAACACTGAAGCTTTCTTT.

The table lists this clone with a count of one. The rearrangement joins TRBV6-5 to TRBJ1-5; TRBD1 might be the D (6 bases). The CDR3 has 15 amino acids. V dropped 4 bases and J dropped 0 bases, with 10 bases sitting between them. Germline V lookup: CDR1 MNHEY, CDR2 SVGAGI. CDR3: CASSSTGYSNQPQHF. The CDR3 region has the DNA TGTGCCAGCAGTTCGACAGGTTATAGCAATCAGCCCCAGCATTTT.

This clone was observed a single time. In the same sample, other DNA sequences code for this CDR3. V usage is TRBV7-9 and J usage is TRBJ2-3; D is unresolved. V dropped 1 base and J dropped 0 bases, with 5 bases sitting between them. CDR1 and CDR2 (germline): SEHNR, FQNEAQ (reference sequence). The CDR3 has 14 residues. CDR3 coding DNA: TGTGCCAGCAGCTTAGAAGGGAGCACAGATACGCAGTATTTT. It translates to CASSLEGSTDTQYF.

The J gene is TRBJ1-2, the V gene TRBV28, with D unresolved. This CDR3 is built from 14 residues. Looked up from germline, CDR1 is MDHEN and CDR2 is SYDVKM. The ends were cut back, 2 bases at V and 8 bases at J, with 15 bases in the middle. As DNA, the CDR3 is TGTGCCAGCAGTTTACTGGGCAGACAACACGGCTACACCTTC. Its protein product is CASSLLGRQHGYTF.

The chain recombines TRBV14 with TRBJ1-2; TRBD1 might be the D (6 bases). CDR3 length: 14 residues. V shed 4 bases and J shed 6 bases, with 15 bases lying between them. Germline V lookup: CDR1 SGHDN, CDR2 FVKESK. The CDR3 DNA is TGTGCCAGCAGCCCTAATGTCGGGGGCCATGGCTACACCTTC. This gives the protein CASSPNVGGHGYTF.

Worth noting for this clone: The sample carries other DNA sequences with the same CDR3. The gene calls are TRBV28 and TRBJ2-7, with D perhaps matching TRBD1 (5 bases). CDR1 and CDR2 (germline): MDHEN, SYDVKM. The length of the CDR3 is 11 residues. V dropped 6 bases and J dropped 2 bases, with 5 bases sitting between them. The CDR3 coding sequence is TGTGCCAGCAGGACAGCCTACGAGCAGTACTTC. Its protein product is CASRTAYEQYF. Filled out from reference TRBV28 and TRBJ2-7, the complete variable domain reads DVKVTQSSRYLVKRTGEKVFLECVQDMDHENMFWYRQDPGLGLRLIYFSYDVKMKEKGDIPEGYSVSREKKERFSLILESASTNQTSMYLCASRTAYEQYFGPGTRLTVT.

The gene calls are TRBV6-5 and TRBJ2-1, with 8 nucleotides matching TRBD1. CDR1 is MNHEY and CDR2 is SVGAGI in the germline V gene. The CDR3 has 13 amino acids. V was clipped by 4 bases and J by 9 bases; unmatched bases: 5. The chain's CDR3 is CASSSQGATEQFF. The CDR3 bases are TGTGCCAGCAGTTCGCAGGGGGCAACTGAGCAGTTCTTC.

The rearrangement links TRBV19 to TRBJ2-5; TRBD1 matches at 8 bases. Germline V gene data show CDR1 as LNHDA and CDR2 as SQIVND (reference sequence). CDR3 length equals 15 residues. Unmatched junction bases numbered 3, after V lost 2 bases and J lost 1 base. The CDR3 here is CASSIWQGAQETQYF. DNA for the CDR3: TGTGCCAGTAGTATATGGCAGGGGGCCCAAGAGACCCAGTACTTC. The full variable domain, completed using reference TRBV19 and TRBJ2-5, is DGGITQSPKYLFRKEGQNVTLSCEQNLNHDAMYWYRQDPGQGLRLIYYSQIVNDFQKGDIAEGYSVSREKKESFPLTVTSAQKNPTAFYLCASSIWQGAQETQYFGPGTRLLVL.